One and the same sample provided the 27 T cell receptor beta chains below, sequenced in a study of radiation and T cells in renal cell carcinoma. This sample's time point: blood 4 weeks post-SBRT, at nephrectomy. Treatment here: 15 Gy SBRT to primary tumor, nephrectomy 4 weeks later. The table came from immunoSEQ multiplex PCR; TCRdb's copy has only in-frame clones and leaves some out. The sample carries around 140,000 clones, approximately 86% recorded once. Sequencing was performed on blood, taken from a patient whose treatment included radiotherapy and nephrectomy. These receptors all stem from a woman in her forties or fifties with renal cell carcinoma.

The V and J genes are TRBV7-2 and TRBJ1-2; D unclear. The V end was cut by 2 bases, the J end by 4 bases, with 11 bases between. The CDR3 has 14 amino acids. Per germline, CDR1 SGHTA and CDR2 FQGNSA. The CDR3 reads CASSLRPQFYGYTF. The CDR3 nucleotides read TGTGCCAGCAGCTTACGGCCTCAGTTCTATGGCTACACCTTC.

The V and J genes are TRBV7-9 and TRBJ1-5; TRBD1 agrees at 9 bases. Germline V gives CDR1 SEHNR, CDR2 FQNEAQ (reference sequence). V dropped 4 bases and J dropped 5; count of bases not matched to a gene: 6. This CDR3 is built from 15 residues. CDR3 residues: CASSWGTGSDQPQHF. CDR3 nucleotides: TGTGCCAGCAGCTGGGGGACAGGGAGTGATCAGCCCCAGCATTTT.

The V gene is TRBV7-9, the J gene TRBJ1-2; D remains unclear. The CDR3 sequence is 14 residues long. The ends were cut back, 1 base at V and 7 bases at J, with 13 bases in the middle. The V gene's germline CDR1 is SEHNR and CDR2 FQNEAQ (reference sequence). CDR3 sequence: CASSLVPPHPGYTF. The CDR3 DNA follows: TGTGCCAGCAGCTTAGTTCCACCCCATCCTGGCTACACCTTC.

The rearrangement uses TRBV5-1 and TRBJ1-4; 7 bases are a match to TRBD1. Germline V CDR1 and CDR2: SGHRS, YFSETQ. V was pared by 4 bases and J by 0 bases, with 6 bases of the junction left unmatched. This CDR3 region has 16 residues. CDR3 sequence: CASSQRDSSTNEKLFF. The CDR3 coding sequence is TGCGCCAGCAGCCAGAGGGACAGTTCAACTAATGAAAAACTGTTTTTT. The complete variable domain, with remaining parts taken from reference TRBV5-1 and TRBJ1-4, reads KAGVTQTPRYLIKTRGQQVTLSCSPISGHRSVSWYQQTPGQGLQFLFEYFSETQRNKGNFPGRFSGRQFSNSRSEMNVSTLELGDSALYLCASSQRDSSTNEKLFFGSGTQLSVL.

This rearrangement joins TRBV9 to TRBJ1-3; D ambiguous. Trimming removed 4 bases from V and 0 bases from J, with 8 bases in between. Germline CDR1 SGDLS, CDR2 YYNGEE. This CDR3 region has 14 residues. The CDR3 protein is CASSPRNSGNTIYF. CDR3 bases: TGTGCCAGCAGCCCCAGGAACTCTGGAAACACCATATATTTT.

This sequence joins TRBV5-4 and TRBJ2-7; D not resolved. This CDR3 has 14 amino acids. Germline V CDR1 and CDR2: SGHNT, YYREEE (reference sequence). V gave up 0 bases and J gave up 3 bases, with 10 bases separating them. The CDR3 nucleotides are TGTGCCAGCAGCTTGGGTCAGACGTTCTACGAGCAGTACTTC. Protein sequence: CASSLGQTFYEQYF. Filled out from reference TRBV5-4 and TRBJ2-7, the complete variable domain reads ETGVTQSPTHLIKTRGQQVTLRCSSQSGHNTVSWYQQALGQGPQFIFQYYREEENGRGNFPPRFSGLQFPNYSSELNVNALELDDSALYLCASSLGQTFYEQYFGPGTRLTVT.

The chain is built from TRBV7-2 and TRBJ2-7; 7 nucleotides line up with TRBD2. Trimming removed 4 bases from V and 7 bases from J; junction bases left unmatched: 13. The germline gives CDR1 SGHTA, CDR2 FQGNSA. This CDR3 contains 15 residues. The CDR3 DNA follows: TGTGCCAGCAGCTCCCCTGCGGGAGCTTTTGGGGAGCAGTACTTC. Protein sequence: CASSSPAGAFGEQYF.

The gene calls are TRBV19 and TRBJ2-4; D possibly corresponds to TRBD1 (6 bases). The CDR3 runs to 16 residues. V was shortened by 5 bases and J by 6 bases, with 20 bases between the two germline ends. Germline loops: CDR1 LNHDA, CDR2 SQIVND (reference sequence). Here the CDR3 DNA reads TGTGCCAGTAGTCATCGACAGGCAAGGTTCTTAAACATTCAGTACTTC. Amino acids: CASSHRQARFLNIQYF.

This chain uses TRBV7-3 with TRBJ2-2, with D hard to call. V lost 5 bases and J lost 1, with 8 bases in between. The CDR3 is 14 amino acids. The germline gives CDR1 SGHTA, CDR2 FQGTGA. The CDR3 coding sequence is TGTGCCAGCAGCCTCGCGCGGAACACCGGGGAGCTGTTTTTT. The encoded protein is CASSLARNTGELFF.

V is TRBV5-4 and J is TRBJ2-5, with 9 bases lining up with TRBD2. The CDR3 spans 17 residues. V shed 1 base and J 5 bases; nucleotides not matched to a gene: 12. Germline V gene data show CDR1 as SGHNT and CDR2 as YYREEE (reference sequence). The CDR3 region is CASSLNAAAGGSETQYF. CDR3 coding DNA: TGTGCCAGCAGCTTGAACGCGGCAGCGGGAGGATCTGAGACCCAGTACTTC.

The rearrangement joins TRBV27 to TRBJ1-5; tentative D call: TRBD1 (6 bases). Germline assignment: CDR1 MNHEY and CDR2 SMNVEV (reference sequence). The CDR3 consists of 14 residues. V was cut by 2 bases and J by 4 bases, with 9 bases left in between. CDR3 region: CASSLGQGNQPQHF. CDR3 nucleotide sequence: TGTGCCAGCAGTTTAGGTCAGGGGAATCAGCCCCAGCATTTT.

CDR3 in amino acids: CASSIRQGASYEQYF. The CDR3 bases are TGTGCCAGTAGTATTAGACAGGGGGCCTCCTACGAGCAGTACTTC. The chain joins TRBV19 to TRBJ2-7; TRBD1 aligns across 10 bases. Germline V gene data show CDR1 as LNHDA and CDR2 as SQIVND (reference sequence). The ends lost 3 bases at V and 0 bases at J; junction bases unmatched: 2. CDR3 size: 15 residues.

The genes are TRBV20-1 and TRBJ1-5; TRBD1 is a possible D gene (5 bases). Trimming removed 7 bases from V and 7 bases from J, with 11 bases in between. The length of the CDR3 is 11 residues. Germline CDR1 reads DFQATT; CDR2 reads SNEGSKA (reference sequence). Here the CDR3 reads CSGPGVQPQHF. CDR3 DNA: TGCAGTGGGCCGGGGGTACAGCCCCAGCATTTT.

J is TRBJ1-1 and V is TRBV28, with 9 bases aligning to TRBD1. The CDR3 has 13 amino acids. Trimming cost V 6 bases and J 5 bases; bases outside gene matches: 4. Germline loops: CDR1 MDHEN, CDR2 SYDVKM. The CDR3 loop is CASRDRGGTEAFF. The CDR3 DNA follows: TGTGCCAGCAGGGACAGGGGTGGGACTGAAGCTTTCTTT.

This rearrangement joins TRBV7-2 to TRBJ2-3; 8 bases align to TRBD2. CDR1 is SGHTA, CDR2 FQGNSA, per germline. CDR3 length: 17 residues. The ends lost 1 base at V and 6 bases at J; junction bases unmatched: 12. The CDR3 DNA is TGTGCCAGCAGCTTAGTGCGGGGACTAGTTCGGTCTGATACGCAGTATTTT. Translating gives CASSLVRGLVRSDTQYF. The variable domain in full, with the rest retrieved from reference TRBV7-2 and TRBJ2-3, is GAGVSQSPSNKVTEKGKDVELRCDPISGHTALYWYRQSLGQGLEFLIYFQGNSAPDKSGLPSDRFSAERTGGSVSTLTIQRTQQEDSAVYLCASSLVRGLVRSDTQYFGPGTRLTVL.

This clone showed up just a few times. This chain joins TRBV28 and TRBJ1-1; unclear D gene. V shed 8 bases and J shed 1 base, with 11 bases lying between them. CDR3 length equals 13 residues. Germline V gene sequence: CDR1 MDHEN, CDR2 SYDVKM. The CDR3 loop is CASQAWWNTEAFF. CDR3 nucleotides: TGTGCCAGCCAAGCCTGGTGGAACACTGAAGCTTTCTTT.

This clone was found a few times. Other DNA sequences from this sample encode an identical CDR3 as well. The chain uses TRBV7-9 and TRBJ1-3; no clear D. The CDR3 has 15 amino acids. V lost 1 base to trimming and J lost 0 bases, with 7 bases between them. Per the germline V gene, CDR1 is SEHNR and CDR2 is FQNEAQ (reference sequence). The CDR3 nucleotides read TGTGCCAGCAGCTTAGTGGCTGACTCTGGAAACACCATATATTTT. Its protein product is CASSLVADSGNTIYF. The complete variable domain, with remaining parts taken from reference TRBV7-9 and TRBJ1-3, reads DTGVSQNPRHKITKRGQNVTFRCDPISEHNRLYWYRQTLGQGPEFLTYFQNEAQLEKSRLLSDRFSAERPKGSFSTLEIQRTEQGDSAMYLCASSLVADSGNTIYFGEGSWLTVV.

This sequence joins TRBV5-1 and TRBJ1-3; a weak D match, TRBD1 (6 bases). Germline loops: CDR1 SGHRS, CDR2 YFSETQ. The CDR3 length is 14 residues. V was shortened by 4 bases and J by 0 bases, with 8 bases between the two germline ends. CDR3 region: CASSPTGSGNTIYF. The CDR3 nucleotides are TGCGCCAGCAGCCCGACAGGCTCTGGAAACACCATATATTTT. Drawing the rest from reference TRBV5-1 and TRBJ1-3, the complete variable domain is KAGVTQTPRYLIKTRGQQVTLSCSPISGHRSVSWYQQTPGQGLQFLFEYFSETQRNKGNFPGRFSGRQFSNSRSEMNVSTLELGDSALYLCASSPTGSGNTIYFGEGSWLTVV.

The genes are TRBV6-4 and TRBJ1-1; D is uncertain. The length of the CDR3 is 13 residues. The germline V gene encodes CDR1 MRHNA and CDR2 SNTAGT. Between the trimmed V and J ends, which lost 5 bases and 5 bases, there was a span of 12 bases. This CDR3 is CASSMGSRTEAFF. In nucleotides, the CDR3 is TGTGCCAGCAGTATGGGGTCCAGGACTGAAGCTTTCTTT.

The chain links TRBV5-1 to TRBJ2-7; 7 bases are shared with TRBD1. The germline V gene encodes CDR1 SGHRS and CDR2 YFSETQ. The CDR3 runs to 15 residues. The ends lost 4 bases at V and 0 bases at J; junction bases unmatched: 7. The CDR3 nucleotides are TGCGCCAGCAGCCCAAGACAGGGATCCTCCTACGAGCAGTACTTC. The encoded protein is CASSPRQGSSYEQYF.

The chain joins TRBV9 to TRBJ2-1; the D is unclear. V was cut by 0 bases and J by 1 base, with 8 bases left in between. Germline V gives CDR1 SGDLS, CDR2 YYNGEE. The CDR3 sequence is 15 residues long. The CDR3 spells CASSVAGLSYNEQFF. The CDR3 DNA reads TGTGCCAGCAGCGTAGCTGGTTTATCCTACAATGAGCAGTTCTTC. Drawing the rest from reference TRBV9 and TRBJ2-1, the complete variable domain is DSGVTQTPKHLITATGQRVTLRCSPRSGDLSVYWYQQSLDQGLQFLIQYYNGEERAKGNILERFSAQQFPDLHSELNLSSLELGDSALYFCASSVAGLSYNEQFFGPGTRLTVL.

The V and J genes are TRBV7-2 and TRBJ1-2; D ambiguous. Between the trimmed V and J ends, which lost 11 bases and 6 bases, there was a span of 10 bases. The germline gives CDR1 SGHTA, CDR2 FQGNSA. This CDR3 spans 10 amino acids. The CDR3 protein is CAHGVHGYTF. In nucleotides, the CDR3 is TGTGCCCACGGTGTCCATGGCTACACCTTC.

V is TRBV7-9 and J is TRBJ2-1, with D hard to call. Trimming stripped 3 bases from V and 7 bases from J, with 16 bases between. CDR1 and CDR2 from the germline V gene are SEHNR and FQNEAQ (reference sequence). The CDR3 extends over 15 amino acids. The CDR3 loop reads CASSLNRGGKNEQFF. As DNA, the CDR3 is TGTGCCAGCAGCTTGAATCGAGGCGGCAAGAATGAGCAGTTCTTC.

Here the CDR3 reads CAWSSRGTPTSTDTQYF. The CDR3 bases are TGTGCCTGGAGTAGCCGGGGGACTCCGACTAGCACAGATACGCAGTATTTT. The J gene is TRBJ2-3, the V gene TRBV30; tentatively, D is TRBD2 (6 bases). This CDR3 comprises 17 residues. CDR1 is GTSNPN and CDR2 is SVGIG in the germline V gene (reference sequence). The V end lost 2 bases, the J end lost 0 bases, and 18 bases lay between the germline ends.

This clone was detected a few times. The chain is built from TRBV2 and TRBJ1-5, with 8 bases matching TRBD1. Looked up from germline, CDR1 is SNHLY and CDR2 is FYNNEI. The J segment lost 7 bases and the V segment lost 5 bases, leaving 7 bases of the junction unmatched. This CDR3 is built from 14 residues. DNA of the CDR3: TGTGCCAGCAGTCCTCAGGGGGCAGGGCAGCCCCAGCATTTT. It is translated as CASSPQGAGQPQHF.

V is TRBV19 and J is TRBJ1-1; no reliable D call. The germline CDR1 and CDR2 sequences are LNHDA and SQIVND (reference sequence). This CDR3 is 12 amino acids long. With 3 bases removed from V and 6 bases from J, the gap between germline ends came to 8 bases. CDR3 sequence: CASSMRESEAFF. As DNA, the CDR3 is TGTGCCAGTAGTATGAGGGAGTCTGAAGCTTTCTTT.

The chain has TRBV9 and TRBJ1-6, with a tentative D call TRBD1 (6 bases). CDR1 SGDLS and CDR2 YYNGEE come from the germline V gene. The CDR3 runs to 15 residues. V lost 3 bases to trimming and J lost 8 bases, with 15 bases between them. This CDR3 reads CASSAQGRGDSPLHF. DNA of the CDR3: TGTGCCAGCAGCGCTCAGGGTAGGGGGGATTCACCCCTCCACTTT.